The 14 T cell receptor beta chains presented below share a single source sample, sequenced in a study of T cell responses to AZD1222 COVID-19 vaccine. Profiling relied on immunoSEQ multiplex PCR, and the TCRdb table lists in-frame clones only, not all of them. The sample lists around 87,000 clones, approximately 84% occurring once. This material consisted of peripheral blood, taken on day 0 of AZD1222 vaccination. Receptor source: an adult in good health.

The chain combines TRBV12-3 or TRBV12-4 with TRBJ1-4; D gene ambiguous. This CDR3 region has 13 residues. V lost 7 bases, J lost 8 bases, and 14 bases lay in between. The CDR3 coding sequence is TGTGCCAGCACTTCCCCAGGCGGAGAAAAACTGTTTTTT. Translation gives CASTSPGGEKLFF.

The chain combines TRBV15 with TRBJ2-3, with 7 bases aligning to TRBD1. CDR1 and CDR2 (germline): LNHNV, YYDKDF (reference sequence). With 0 bases clipped from V and 5 bases from J, the junction kept 14 bases outside the gene matches. The CDR3 contains 18 residues. CDR3 coding DNA: TGTGCCACCAGCAGAGATAAGTTCGGCAGGGGGTTGGAAGATACGCAGTATTTT. Protein: CATSRDKFGRGLEDTQYF. Drawing the rest from reference TRBV15 and TRBJ2-3, the complete variable domain is DAMVIQNPRYQVTQFGKPVTLSCSQTLNHNVMYWYQQKSSQAPKLLFHYYDKDFNNEADTPDNFQSRRPNTSFCFLDIRSPGLGDTAMYLCATSRDKFGRGLEDTQYFGPGTRLTVL.

The gene calls are TRBV2 and TRBJ2-3; 8 bases agree with TRBD2. Germline V gives CDR1 SNHLY, CDR2 FYNNEI. Trimming at V came to 1 base and at J to 3 bases, leaving 9 bases not matched to a gene. This CDR3 spans 17 amino acids. Here the CDR3 reads CASSEVGWAGGTDTQYF. CDR3 coding DNA: TGTGCCAGCAGTGAAGTGGGATGGGCGGGGGGTACAGATACGCAGTATTTT.

The V gene is TRBV10-2, the J gene TRBJ2-4; D gene uncertain. Germline CDR1 WSHSY, CDR2 SAAADI. Deletions cut 8 bases from V and 5 bases from J, with 10 bases between. This CDR3 region has 12 residues. CDR3 region: CASSERENIQYF. The CDR3 DNA reads as TGCGCCAGCTCGGAGCGAGAAAACATTCAGTACTTC.

The chain recombines TRBV5-1 with TRBJ2-2, with a possible D match to TRBD2 (7 bases). Germline CDR1 and CDR2: SGHRS and YFSETQ. CDR3 length: 16 amino acids. The V and J ends lost 4 bases and 7 bases respectively, with 20 bases between them. CDR3 sequence: CASSPRGAENGGELFF. In DNA form, the CDR3 reads TGCGCCAGCAGCCCACGGGGGGCTGAGAACGGCGGGGAGCTGTTTTTT.

The V call is TRBV23-1, the J call TRBJ1-6; a possible D gene is TRBD1 (5 bases). TRBV23-1 is assigned to the ORF class and has an uncertain function. Trimming took off 0 bases at V and 1 base at J, with 7 bases between the two ends. This CDR3 is built from 16 residues. CDR3 residues: CASSQSGGSYNSPLHF. The CDR3 DNA reads TGCGCCAGCAGTCAATCGGGGGGGTCCTATAATTCACCCCTCCACTTT.

This clone appeared a single time. J is TRBJ2-7 and V is TRBV24-1; 7 nucleotides match TRBD2. Per germline, CDR1 KGHDR and CDR2 SFDVKD. The CDR3 sequence is 13 residues long. The J segment lost 2 bases and the V segment lost 10 bases, leaving 7 bases of the junction unmatched. CDR3 sequence: CATRDYDAYEQYF. DNA for the CDR3: TGTGCCACTCGGGACTACGACGCCTACGAGCAGTACTTC.

The V gene is TRBV4-2, the J gene TRBJ1-6, with D possibly being TRBD1 (5 bases). With 5 bases removed from V and 6 bases from J, the gap between germline ends came to 20 bases. The CDR3 consists of 17 residues. Looked up from germline, CDR1 is LGHNA and CDR2 is YNFKEQ. CDR3 bases: TGTGCCAGCAGCGCAGAGGTCGGGGGGAACTCTAATTCACCCCTCCACTTT. Protein product: CASSAEVGGNSNSPLHF.

The chain has TRBV10-3 and TRBJ1-5, with D possibly matching TRBD1 (5 bases). The CDR3 has 16 amino acids. Trimming left V 2 bases short and J 0 bases short, with 11 bases between. Germline CDR1 and CDR2: ENHRY and SYGVKD. This chain's CDR3 is CAISERGGTSNQPQHF. CDR3 nucleotide sequence: TGTGCCATCAGTGAGAGGGGAGGGACTAGCAATCAGCCCCAGCATTTT.

In its sample, this clone was seen once. The V and J genes are TRBV6-5 and TRBJ2-5; 8 bases agree with TRBD1. Germline V gives CDR1 MNHEY, CDR2 SVGAGI. This CDR3 is built from 13 residues. The CDR3 spells CGRGQDVQETQYF. The CDR3 nucleotides are TGTGGAAGGGGACAGGATGTCCAAGAGACCCAGTACTTC.

This chain uses TRBV19 with TRBJ2-7; 10 nucleotides match TRBD1. V shed 4 bases, J shed 1 base, and the junction held 1 base outside the gene matches. The germline CDR1 and CDR2 sequences are LNHDA and SQIVND (reference sequence). The CDR3 sequence is 14 residues long. Here the CDR3 DNA reads TGTGCCAGTAGTAAGGGACAGGGGTCCTACGAGCAGTACTTC. It yields the protein CASSKGQGSYEQYF.

The chain links TRBV12-5 to TRBJ1-1, with D unresolved. This CDR3 region has 13 residues. V shed 0 bases and J shed 4 bases, with 6 bases lying between them. Germline loops: CDR1 LGHNT, CDR2 FRNRAP. The CDR3 spells CASGLVPGTEAFF. CDR3 coding DNA: TGTGCTAGTGGTTTGGTCCCAGGCACTGAAGCTTTCTTT. Full variable domain (outside the CDR3, taken from reference TRBV12-5 and TRBJ1-1): DARVTQTPRHKVTEMGQEVTMRCQPILGHNTVFWYRQTMMQGLELLAYFRNRAPLDDSGMPKDRFSAEMPDATLATLKIQPSEPRDSAVYFCASGLVPGTEAFFGQGTRLTVV.

The rearrangement uses TRBV5-4 and TRBJ1-2; no firm D call. Trimming shortened V by 4 bases and J by 3 bases, and 10 bases separated the two germline ends. The CDR3 contains 13 residues. The germline V gene encodes CDR1 SGHNT and CDR2 YYREEE (reference sequence). This CDR3 reads CASSPTLDYGYTF. The CDR3, as DNA: TGTGCCAGCAGCCCAACGTTGGACTATGGCTACACCTTC.

The chain has TRBV7-2 and TRBJ2-7; 8 positions agree with TRBD1. The CDR3 totals 15 residues. The V gene's germline CDR1 is SGHTA and CDR2 FQGNSA. V shed 4 bases, J shed 4 bases, and the junction held 9 bases outside the gene matches. CDR3 loop: CASSSDRERRYEQYF. The CDR3 DNA reads TGTGCCAGCAGCTCGGACAGGGAGAGACGGTACGAGCAGTACTTC.